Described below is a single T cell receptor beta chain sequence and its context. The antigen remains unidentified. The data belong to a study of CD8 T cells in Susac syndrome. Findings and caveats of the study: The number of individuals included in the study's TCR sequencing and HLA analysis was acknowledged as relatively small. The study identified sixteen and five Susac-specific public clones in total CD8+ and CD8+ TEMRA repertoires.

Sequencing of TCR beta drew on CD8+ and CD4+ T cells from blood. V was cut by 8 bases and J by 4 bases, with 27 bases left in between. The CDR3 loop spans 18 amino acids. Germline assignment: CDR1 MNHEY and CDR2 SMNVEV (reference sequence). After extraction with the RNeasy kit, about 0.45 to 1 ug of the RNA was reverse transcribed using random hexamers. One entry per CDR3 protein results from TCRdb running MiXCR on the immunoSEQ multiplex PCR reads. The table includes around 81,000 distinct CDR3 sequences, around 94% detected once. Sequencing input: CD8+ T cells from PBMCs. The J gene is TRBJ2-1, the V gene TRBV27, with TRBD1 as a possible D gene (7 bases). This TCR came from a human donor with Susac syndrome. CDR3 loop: CASETQGGQSKGYNEQFF. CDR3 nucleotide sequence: TGTGCCAGCGAGACCCAGGGGGGACAGTCCAAGGGGTACAATGAGCAGTTCTTC.